The 4 T cell receptor beta chains presented below share a single source sample, sequenced in a study. One entry per CDR3 protein, called by TCRdb with MiXCR from the 5' RACE reads. The data show roughly 69,000 distinct CDR3 sequences, with 22% seen just once and under 3.5% held by the top ten. Sequencing was done on a sample of memory CD4+ T cells sorted from a lymph node. Indicated subset: memory CD4+ T cells, CD4+CD45RO+CD25-. These receptors came from a female donor with breast cancer.

This clonotype has at least ten counts. The chain uses TRBV20-1 and TRBJ1-1; weak D call: TRBD1 (5 bases). CDR3 length: 15 amino acids. The ends were cut back, 3 bases at V and 2 bases at J, with 16 bases in the middle. Germline CDR1 and CDR2: DFQATT and SNEGSKA (reference sequence). The CDR3 reads CSASGSRGLNTEAFF. In nucleotides, the CDR3 is TGCAGTGCTAGCGGTTCGAGGGGACTAAACACTGAAGCTTTCTTT.

This clonotype was counted many times. The chain carries TRBV29-1 and TRBJ1-2; possibly TRBD1 for D (5 bases). This CDR3 is built from 12 residues. Germline V lookup: CDR1 SQVTM, CDR2 ANQGSEA. V lost 3 bases and J 4 bases, leaving 9 bases between the germline ends. CDR3 residues: CSVEGGSYGYTF. As DNA, the CDR3 is TGCAGCGTTGAGGGGGGGAGCTATGGCTACACCTTC.

The rearrangement links TRBV28 to TRBJ2-7; D not resolved. Trimming stripped 6 bases from V and 4 bases from J, with 13 bases between. Per germline, CDR1 MDHEN and CDR2 SYDVKM. The CDR3 is made up of 13 amino acids. The CDR3: CASSLLHPYEQYF. CDR3 sequence (DNA): TGTGCCAGCAGCCTTCTCCATCCGTACGAGCAGTACTTC. Full variable domain (rest looked up from reference TRBV28 and TRBJ2-7): DVKVTQSSRYLVKRTGEKVFLECVQDMDHENMFWYRQDPGLGLRLIYFSYDVKMKEKGDIPEGYSVSREKKERFSLILESASTNQTSMYLCASSLLHPYEQYFGPGTRLTVT.

The V gene is TRBV5-6, the J gene TRBJ1-1; 9 nucleotides line up with TRBD1. This CDR3 spans 16 amino acids. Germline CDR1 SGHDT, CDR2 YYEEEE. Trimming at V came to 5 bases and at J to 0 bases, leaving 8 bases not matched to a gene. The CDR3 loop is CASRSQGALVNTEAFF. In DNA, the CDR3 is TGTGCCAGCAGGTCACAGGGGGCCTTAGTGAACACTGAAGCTTTCTTT.